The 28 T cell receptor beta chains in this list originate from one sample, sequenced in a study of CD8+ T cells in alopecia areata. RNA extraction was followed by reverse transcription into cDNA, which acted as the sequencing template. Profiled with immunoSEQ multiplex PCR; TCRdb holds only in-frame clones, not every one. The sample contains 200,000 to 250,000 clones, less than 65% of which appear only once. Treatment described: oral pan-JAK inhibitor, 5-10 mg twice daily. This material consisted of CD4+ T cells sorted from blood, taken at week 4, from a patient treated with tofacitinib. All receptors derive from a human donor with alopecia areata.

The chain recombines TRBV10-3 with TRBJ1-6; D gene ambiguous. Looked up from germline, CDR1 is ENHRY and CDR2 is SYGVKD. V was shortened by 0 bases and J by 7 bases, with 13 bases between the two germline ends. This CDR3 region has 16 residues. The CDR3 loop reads CAISESKGPGNSPLHF. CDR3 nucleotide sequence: TGTGCCATCAGTGAGTCGAAGGGTCCGGGGAATTCACCCCTCCACTTT.

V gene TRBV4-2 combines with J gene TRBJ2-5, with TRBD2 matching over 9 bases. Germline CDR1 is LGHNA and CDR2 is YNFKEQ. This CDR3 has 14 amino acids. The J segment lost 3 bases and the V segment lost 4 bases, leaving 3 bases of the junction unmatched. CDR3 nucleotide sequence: TGTGCCAGCAGCCGGCGGGGGGGCAAAGAGACCCAGTACTTC. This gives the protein CASSRRGGKETQYF.

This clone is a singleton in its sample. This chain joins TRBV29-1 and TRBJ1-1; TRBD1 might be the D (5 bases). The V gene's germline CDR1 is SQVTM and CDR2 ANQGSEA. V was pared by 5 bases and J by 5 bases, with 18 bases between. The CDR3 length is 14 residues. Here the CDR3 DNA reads TGCAGCGTTTCCGGGGGGAGCGGCTCTACTGAAGCTTTCTTT. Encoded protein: CSVSGGSGSTEAFF.

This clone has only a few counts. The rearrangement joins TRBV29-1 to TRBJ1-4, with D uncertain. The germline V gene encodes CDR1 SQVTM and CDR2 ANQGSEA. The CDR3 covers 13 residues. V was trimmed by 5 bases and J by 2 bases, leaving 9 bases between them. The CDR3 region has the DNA TGCAGCGTTTTGGAGGCCACTAATGAAAAACTGTTTTTT. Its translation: CSVLEATNEKLFF.

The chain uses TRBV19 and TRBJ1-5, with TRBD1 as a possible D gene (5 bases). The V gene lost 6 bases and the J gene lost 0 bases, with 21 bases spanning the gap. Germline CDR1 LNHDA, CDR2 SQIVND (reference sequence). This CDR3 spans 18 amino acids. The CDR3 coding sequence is TGTGCCAGTAGACGATTTGGAGACGGACAACTTAGCAATCAGCCCCAGCATTTT. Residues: CASRRFGDGQLSNQPQHF. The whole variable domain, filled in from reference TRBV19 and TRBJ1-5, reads DGGITQSPKYLFRKEGQNVTLSCEQNLNHDAMYWYRQDPGQGLRLIYYSQIVNDFQKGDIAEGYSVSREKKESFPLTVTSAQKNPTAFYLCASRRFGDGQLSNQPQHFGDGTRLSIL.

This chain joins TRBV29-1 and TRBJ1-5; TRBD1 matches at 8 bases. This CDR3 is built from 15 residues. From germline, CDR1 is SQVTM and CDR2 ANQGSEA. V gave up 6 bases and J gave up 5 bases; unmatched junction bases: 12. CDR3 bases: TGCAGCGTCCGAAACTCCGGGACAGGTTATCAGCCCCAGCATTTT. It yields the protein CSVRNSGTGYQPQHF.

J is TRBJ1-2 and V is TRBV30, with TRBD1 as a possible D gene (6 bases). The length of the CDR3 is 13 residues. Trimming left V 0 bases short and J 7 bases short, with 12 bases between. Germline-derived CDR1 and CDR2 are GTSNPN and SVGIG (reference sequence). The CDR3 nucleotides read TGTGCCTGGAGTGTAGAACAGGGACGTGGCTACACCTTC. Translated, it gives CAWSVEQGRGYTF.

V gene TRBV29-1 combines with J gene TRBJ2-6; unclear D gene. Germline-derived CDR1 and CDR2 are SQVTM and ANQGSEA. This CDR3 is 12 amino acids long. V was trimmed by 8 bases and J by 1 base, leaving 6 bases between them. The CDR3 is CSTSSGANVLTF. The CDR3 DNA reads TGCAGCACCTCTTCTGGGGCCAACGTCCTGACTTTC.

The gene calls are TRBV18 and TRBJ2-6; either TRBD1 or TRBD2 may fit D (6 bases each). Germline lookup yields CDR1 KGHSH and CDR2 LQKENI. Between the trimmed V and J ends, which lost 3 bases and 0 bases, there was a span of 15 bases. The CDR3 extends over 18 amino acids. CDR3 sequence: CASSPSGGSLSGANVLTF. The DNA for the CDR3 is TGTGCCAGCTCACCTTCCGGGGGCTCCCTCTCTGGGGCCAACGTCCTGACTTTC.

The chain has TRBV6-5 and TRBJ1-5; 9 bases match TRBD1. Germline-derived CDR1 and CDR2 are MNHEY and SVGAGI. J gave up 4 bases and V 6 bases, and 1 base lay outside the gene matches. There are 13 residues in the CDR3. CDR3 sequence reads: CASRDRGNQPQHF. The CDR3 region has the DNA TGTGCCAGCAGGGACAGGGGAAATCAGCCCCAGCATTTT.

CDR3 in amino acids: CASSSLGLASTDTQYF. In DNA form, the CDR3 reads TGTGCCAGCAGCTCCCTTGGACTAGCTAGCACAGATACGCAGTATTTT. The chain is built from TRBV7-9 and TRBJ2-3; 8 nucleotides match TRBD2. Losses at the gene ends were 4 bases for V and 0 bases for J; bases not matched to a gene: 6. Germline-derived CDR1 and CDR2 are SEHNR and FQNEAQ (reference sequence). The CDR3 runs to 16 residues. Based on the CDR3 plus reference TRBV7-9 and TRBJ2-3, the full variable domain is DTGVSQNPRHKITKRGQNVTFRCDPISEHNRLYWYRQTLGQGPEFLTYFQNEAQLEKSRLLSDRFSAERPKGSFSTLEIQRTEQGDSAMYLCASSSLGLASTDTQYFGPGTRLTVL.

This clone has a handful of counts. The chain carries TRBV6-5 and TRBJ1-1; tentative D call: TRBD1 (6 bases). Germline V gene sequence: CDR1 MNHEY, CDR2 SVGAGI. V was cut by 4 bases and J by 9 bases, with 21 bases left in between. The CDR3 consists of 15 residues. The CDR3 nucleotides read TGTGCCAGCAGTTCCCCCTCTTCAACTCGGGGGCAAGCTTTCTTT. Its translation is CASSSPSSTRGQAFF.

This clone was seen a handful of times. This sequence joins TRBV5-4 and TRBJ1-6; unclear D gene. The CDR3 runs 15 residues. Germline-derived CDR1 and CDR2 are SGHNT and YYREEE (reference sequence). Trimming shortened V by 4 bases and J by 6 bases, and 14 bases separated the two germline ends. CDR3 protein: CASSPGRVVNSPLHF. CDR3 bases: TGTGCCAGCAGCCCGGGGAGAGTAGTTAATTCACCCCTCCACTTT.

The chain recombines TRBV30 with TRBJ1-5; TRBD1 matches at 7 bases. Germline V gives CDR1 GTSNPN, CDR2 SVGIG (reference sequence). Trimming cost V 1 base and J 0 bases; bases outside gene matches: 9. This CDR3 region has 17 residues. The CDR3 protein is CAWSGDRAKNSNQPQHF. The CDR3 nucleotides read TGTGCCTGGAGTGGTGACAGGGCAAAAAATAGCAATCAGCCCCAGCATTTT. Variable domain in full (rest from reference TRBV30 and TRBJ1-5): SQTIHQWPATLVQPVGSPLSLECTVEGTSNPNLYWYRQAAGRGLQLLFYSVGIGQISSEVPQNLSASRPQDRQFILSSKKLLLSDSGFYLCAWSGDRAKNSNQPQHFGDGTRLSIL.

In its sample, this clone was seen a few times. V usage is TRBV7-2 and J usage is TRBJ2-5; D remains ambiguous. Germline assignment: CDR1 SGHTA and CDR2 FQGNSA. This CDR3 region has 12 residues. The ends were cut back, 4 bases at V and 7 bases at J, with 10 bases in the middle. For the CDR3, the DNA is TGTGCCAGCAGCTCAGAGGTTGGGACCCAGTACTTC. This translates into CASSSEVGTQYF.

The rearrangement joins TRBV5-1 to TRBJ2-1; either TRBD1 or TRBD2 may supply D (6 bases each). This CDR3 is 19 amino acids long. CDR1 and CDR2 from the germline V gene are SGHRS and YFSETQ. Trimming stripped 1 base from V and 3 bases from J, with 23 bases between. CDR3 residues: CASSLLGSVPGGRYNEQFF. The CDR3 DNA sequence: TGCGCCAGCAGCTTGTTAGGTTCCGTCCCCGGGGGCCGCTACAATGAGCAGTTCTTC.

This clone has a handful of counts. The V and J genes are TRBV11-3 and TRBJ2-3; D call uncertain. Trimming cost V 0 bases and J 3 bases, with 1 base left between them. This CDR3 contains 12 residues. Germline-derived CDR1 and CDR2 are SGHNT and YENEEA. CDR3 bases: TGTGCCAGCAGCTTAGAGACAGATACGCAGTATTTT. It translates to CASSLETDTQYF.

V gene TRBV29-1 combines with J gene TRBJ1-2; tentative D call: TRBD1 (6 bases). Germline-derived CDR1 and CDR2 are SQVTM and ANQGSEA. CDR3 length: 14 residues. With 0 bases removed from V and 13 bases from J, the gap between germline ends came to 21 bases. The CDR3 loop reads CSVEDSGTRPPRTF. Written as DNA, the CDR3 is TGCAGCGTTGAAGATTCTGGGACACGTCCTCCCCGCACCTTC. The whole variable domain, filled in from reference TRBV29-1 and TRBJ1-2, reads SAVISQKPSRDICQRGTSLTIQCQVDSQVTMMFWYRQQPGQSLTLIATANQGSEATYESGFVIDKFPISRPNLTFSTLTVSNMSPEDSSIYLCSVEDSGTRPPRTFGSGTRLTVV.

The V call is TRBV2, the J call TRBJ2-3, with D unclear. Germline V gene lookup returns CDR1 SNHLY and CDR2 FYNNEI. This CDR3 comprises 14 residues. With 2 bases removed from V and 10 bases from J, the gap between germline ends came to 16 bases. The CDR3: CASSENLRSFPQYF. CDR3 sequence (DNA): TGTGCCAGCAGTGAAAACCTACGTAGTTTTCCGCAGTATTTT.

The CDR3 nucleotides are TGTGCCAGCAGCTCAGGGGGCGGCTACACCTTC. Translated, it gives CASSSGGGYTF. V is TRBV7-9 and J is TRBJ1-2, with TRBD1 identical over 8 bases. V trimming: 4 bases; J trimming: 8 bases; junction bases outside the gene matches: 0. CDR1 is SEHNR and CDR2 is FQNEAQ in the germline V gene (reference sequence). The CDR3 length is 11 residues.

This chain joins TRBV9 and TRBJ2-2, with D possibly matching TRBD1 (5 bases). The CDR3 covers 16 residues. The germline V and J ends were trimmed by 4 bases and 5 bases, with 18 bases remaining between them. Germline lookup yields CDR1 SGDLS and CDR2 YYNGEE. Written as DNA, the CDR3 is TGTGCCAGCAGCCTTACCCTGACAGTGTATACCGGGGAGCTGTTTTTT. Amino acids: CASSLTLTVYTGELFF.

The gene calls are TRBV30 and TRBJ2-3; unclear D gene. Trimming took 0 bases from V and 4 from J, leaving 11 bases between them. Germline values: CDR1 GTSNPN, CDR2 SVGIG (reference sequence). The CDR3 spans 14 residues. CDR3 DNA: TGTGCCTGGAGTGTACTCAGGAATCCAGATACGCAGTATTTT. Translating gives CAWSVLRNPDTQYF.

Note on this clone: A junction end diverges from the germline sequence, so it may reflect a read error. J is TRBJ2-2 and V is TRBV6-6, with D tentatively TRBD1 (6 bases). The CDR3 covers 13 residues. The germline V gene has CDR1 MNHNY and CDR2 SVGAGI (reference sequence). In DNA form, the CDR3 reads TGTGCCAGCAGCTCAGATCAGGGGAAAGGATTCGATTTT. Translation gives CASSSDQGKGFDF.

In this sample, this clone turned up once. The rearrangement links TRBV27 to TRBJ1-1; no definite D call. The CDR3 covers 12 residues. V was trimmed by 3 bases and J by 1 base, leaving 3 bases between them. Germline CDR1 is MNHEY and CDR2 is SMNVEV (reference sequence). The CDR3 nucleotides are TGTGCCAGCAGTTTTCGGAACACTGAAGCTTTCTTT. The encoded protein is CASSFRNTEAFF.

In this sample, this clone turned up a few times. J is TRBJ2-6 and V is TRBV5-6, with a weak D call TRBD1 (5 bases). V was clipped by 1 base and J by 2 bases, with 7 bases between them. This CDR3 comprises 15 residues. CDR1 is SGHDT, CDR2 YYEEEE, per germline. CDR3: CASSLLGAGANVLTF. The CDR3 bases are TGTGCCAGCAGCTTGTTAGGGGCTGGGGCCAACGTCCTGACTTTC.

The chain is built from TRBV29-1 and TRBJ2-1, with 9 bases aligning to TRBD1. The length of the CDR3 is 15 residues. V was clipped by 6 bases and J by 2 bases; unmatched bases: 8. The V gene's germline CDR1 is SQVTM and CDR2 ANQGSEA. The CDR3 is CSVGWTGVTYNEQFF. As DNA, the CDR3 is TGCAGCGTAGGGTGGACAGGGGTCACCTACAATGAGCAGTTCTTC.

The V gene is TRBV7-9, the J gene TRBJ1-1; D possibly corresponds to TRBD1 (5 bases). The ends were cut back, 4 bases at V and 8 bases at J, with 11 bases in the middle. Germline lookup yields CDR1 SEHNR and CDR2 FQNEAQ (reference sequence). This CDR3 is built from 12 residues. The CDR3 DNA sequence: TGTGCCAGCAGCTCGGGACGAGAGGAAGCTTTCTTT. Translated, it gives CASSSGREEAFF. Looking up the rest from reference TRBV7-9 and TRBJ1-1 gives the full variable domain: DTGVSQNPRHKITKRGQNVTFRCDPISEHNRLYWYRQTLGQGPEFLTYFQNEAQLEKSRLLSDRFSAERPKGSFSTLEIQRTEQGDSAMYLCASSSGREEAFFGQGTRLTVV.

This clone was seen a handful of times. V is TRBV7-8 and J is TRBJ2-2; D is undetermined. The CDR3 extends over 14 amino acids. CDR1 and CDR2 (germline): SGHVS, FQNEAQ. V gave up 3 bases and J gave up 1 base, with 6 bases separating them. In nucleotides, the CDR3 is TGTGCCAGCAGCTTCGGAGAGAACACCGGGGAGCTGTTTTTT. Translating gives CASSFGENTGELFF.